The clone carrying this TCR beta chain was recorded a few times. The antigen is undetermined. A much bigger clone sits one base away, suggesting this may be a read error. Other DNA sequences in this specimen translate into the identical CDR3. The CDR3 extends over 13 amino acids. In germline, CDR1 is SGHTA, CDR2 FQGTGA. Trimming removed 2 bases from V and 5 bases from J, with 9 bases in between. TCRdb reprocessed the PCR reads using MiXCR. In the table there are about 20,000 clones, around a fifth of which are singletons. There were no patients who had received any treatment before thyroid surgery. This sample was included in a study of metastatic and nonmetastatic thyroid tumors. Overall study findings and caveats: For both blood and tumor, malignant thyroid tumors reportedly showed significantly higher TCR beta diversity than benign nodules did.

The chain couples TRBV7-3 to TRBJ1-1; D remains ambiguous. The clonotype comes from a female donor with papillary thyroid cancer or a benign thyroid nodule (not recorded which). Some clones in this sample may be carry-over from other donors' samples. Material: tumor tissue. The CDR3 coding sequence is TGTGCCAGCAGCTTATCTCCCGAAACTGAAGCTTTCTTT. Its protein product is CASSLSPETEAFF. Drawing the rest from reference TRBV7-3 and TRBJ1-1, the complete variable domain is GAGVSQTPSNKVTEKGKYVELRCDPISGHTALYWYRQSLGQGPEFLIYFQGTGAADDSGLPNDRFFAVRPEGSVSTLKIQRTERGDSAVYLCASSLSPETEAFFGQGTRLTVV.